This T cell receptor beta chain was sequenced in a study of vaccination effects on CD4 cells after COVID-19. Measured with immunoSEQ multiplex PCR; TCRdb has only the in-frame clones, and not every one. The repertoire holds approximately 47,000 clones, roughly 70% seen once, with around 6.3% in the top ten. Turning to this clone: Its antigen is not known.

An approximately ten-day culture period preceded the isolation of CD4+ T cells. Either the mRNA-1273 or the BNT162b2 vaccine was given to participants as two doses. The TCR sequence derives from a human donor who received a COVID-19 vaccine. Sample: CD4+ T cells from PBMCs cultured without peptide, taken after COVID-19 vaccination.

Written as DNA, the CDR3 is TGCGCCAGCAGTGAGTCTGCTCCCTATGAAGCTTTCTTT. Translation: CASSESAPYEAFF. The J gene is TRBJ1-1, the V gene TRBV10-1; D call uncertain. Trimming removed 0 bases at V and 7 bases at J, with 9 bases between. CDR3 length equals 13 residues. The germline V gene encodes CDR1 WNHNN and CDR2 SYGVQD (reference sequence).